The clone carrying this T cell receptor beta chain was counted many times. Clinical histories supplied by participants themselves formed the basis of cohort assignment. This entry belongs to a study of blood T cell repertoires in COVID-19. Study-wide context: Spain, Italy and the United States supplied samples that represented acute and convalescent COVID-19. Sources were T cells, B-cell-depleted T cells, or PBMCs; the material itself was cDNA or gDNA.

With 0 bases removed from V and 5 bases from J, the gap between germline ends came to 9 bases. The CDR3 is made up of 14 amino acids. Germline lookup yields CDR1 SGDLS and CDR2 YYNGEE. Only in-frame clones appear in the TCRdb table, and some are missing; sequencing was by immunoSEQ multiplex PCR. The sample yields some 230,000 clones, about 79% seen once. The chain couples TRBV9 to TRBJ1-5, with D tentatively TRBD1 (5 bases). The sample comprised PBMCs or T cells enriched from blood (not recorded which). This sequence was found in a woman in her thirties or forties with acute COVID-19. The CDR3 loop is CASSVDSRDQPQHF. CDR3 nucleotides: TGTGCCAGCAGCGTAGACTCCAGGGATCAGCCCCAGCATTTT.